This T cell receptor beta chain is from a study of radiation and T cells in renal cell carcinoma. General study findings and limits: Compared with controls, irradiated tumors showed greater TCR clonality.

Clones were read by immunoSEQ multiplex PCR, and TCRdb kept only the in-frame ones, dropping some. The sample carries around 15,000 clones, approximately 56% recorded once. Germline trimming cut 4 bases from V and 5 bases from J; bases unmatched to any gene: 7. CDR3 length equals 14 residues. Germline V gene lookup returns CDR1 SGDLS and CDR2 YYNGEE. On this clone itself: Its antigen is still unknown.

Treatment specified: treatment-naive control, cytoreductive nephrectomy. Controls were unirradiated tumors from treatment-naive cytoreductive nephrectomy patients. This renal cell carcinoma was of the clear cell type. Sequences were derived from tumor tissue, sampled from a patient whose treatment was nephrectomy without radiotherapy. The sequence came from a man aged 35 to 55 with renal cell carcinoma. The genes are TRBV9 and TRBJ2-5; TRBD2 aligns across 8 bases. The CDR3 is CASSQDPGGETQYF. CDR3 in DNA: TGTGCCAGCAGCCAAGACCCGGGGGGGGAGACCCAGTACTTC.